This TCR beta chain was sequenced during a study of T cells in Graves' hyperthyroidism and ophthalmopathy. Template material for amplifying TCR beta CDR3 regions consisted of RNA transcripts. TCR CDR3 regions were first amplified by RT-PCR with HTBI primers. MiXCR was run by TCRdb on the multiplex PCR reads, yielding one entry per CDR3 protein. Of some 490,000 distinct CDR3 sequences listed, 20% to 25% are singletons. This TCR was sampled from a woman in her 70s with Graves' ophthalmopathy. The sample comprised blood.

This CDR3 reads CSARDRETSGIYEQYF. CDR3 DNA sequence: TGCAGTGCTAGAGATAGGGAGACTAGCGGGATTTACGAGCAGTACTTC. The genes are TRBV20-1 and TRBJ2-7; TRBD2 matches at 11 bases. The CDR3 covers 16 residues. CDR1 is DFQATT, CDR2 SNEGSKA, per germline (reference sequence). Unmatched junction bases numbered 8, after V lost 0 bases and J lost 4 bases.